This TCR beta chain emerged from a study of blood T cell repertoires in COVID-19. In the original analysis: Amplifying reference gene primers gave estimates of nucleated cell counts. The repertoire was sequenced with immunoSEQ multiplex PCR; TCRdb's copy has only in-frame clones and lacks some. Clone size and the V and J calls come from that table; the DNA yielded D and trimming. The data hold about 370,000 clones, with 85% to 90% observed a single time. V gave up 5 bases and J gave up 7 bases; unmatched junction bases: 7. CDR3 size: 13 residues. The specimen sequenced was PBMCs or T cells enriched from blood (not recorded which). V and J are TRBV12-3 or TRBV12-4 and TRBJ1-2; the match to TRBD1 covers 7 bases. This receptor was obtained from a man aged 18 to 30 who had recovered from COVID-19. The CDR3, as DNA: TGTGCCAGCAGTCCCGACAGGGTAGTTGGCTACACCTTC. Translation: CASSPDRVVGYTF.